This T cell receptor (beta chain) was sequenced for a study of glioma-infiltrating T cells after dendritic cell vaccination. At the level of the study: Treatment, given 2003 to 2012, was autologous tumor lysate-pulsed dendritic cell vaccination. Study findings and constraints: Patients with more pretreatment TILs had longer time to progression and survival.

Notes on this clone: Its specificity is not known.

Sequencing was performed with immunoSEQ multiplex PCR; in TCRdb, only in-frame clones are kept and a portion is missing. Of under 100,000 clones in the sample, approximately 80% were seen once. The receptor was isolated from a human donor with glioblastoma. Sample: blood, taken before dendritic cell vaccination.

DNA of the CDR3: TGTGCCAGCAGGGGCAGGGCGGGGGGCTACACCTTC. Amino acid sequence: CASRGRAGGYTF. V is TRBV13 and J is TRBJ1-2, with D possibly TRBD1 on 5 matching bases. V was cut by 6 bases and J by 8 bases, with 13 bases left in between. The CDR3 contains 12 residues. Germline V gene sequence: CDR1 PRHDT, CDR2 FYEKMQ (reference sequence). Based on the CDR3 plus reference TRBV13 and TRBJ1-2, the full variable domain is AAGVIQSPRHLIKEKRETATLKCYPIPRHDTVYWYQQGPGQDPQFLISFYEKMQSDKGSIPDRFSAQQFSDYHSELNMSSLELGDSALYFCASRGRAGGYTFGSGTRLTVV.